This entry features one T cell receptor (beta chain) sequence. The antigen remains undetermined. The data belong to a study of T cell responses to AZD1222 COVID-19 vaccine. Profiled with immunoSEQ multiplex PCR; TCRdb holds only in-frame clones, not every one. The repertoire holds some 180,000 clones, roughly nine tenths seen once, with around 1.6% in the top ten. Study-wide points: Clonal diversity was possibly underestimated, and white British individuals and females predominated among donors.

The CDR3 runs to 15 residues. The V end lost 2 bases, the J end lost 5 bases, and 16 bases lay between the germline ends. Germline V gene sequence: CDR1 MNHNS, CDR2 SASEGT. V usage is TRBV6-1 and J usage is TRBJ2-7; maybe TRBD1 (6 bases). This material consisted of peripheral blood, taken 28 days after the second AZD1222 dose. This sequence was found in an adult who received the AZD1222 COVID-19 vaccine. CDR3 region: CASSELAGAVDEQYF. The CDR3 coding sequence is TGTGCCAGCAGTGAACTGGCAGGGGCTGTAGACGAGCAGTACTTC.